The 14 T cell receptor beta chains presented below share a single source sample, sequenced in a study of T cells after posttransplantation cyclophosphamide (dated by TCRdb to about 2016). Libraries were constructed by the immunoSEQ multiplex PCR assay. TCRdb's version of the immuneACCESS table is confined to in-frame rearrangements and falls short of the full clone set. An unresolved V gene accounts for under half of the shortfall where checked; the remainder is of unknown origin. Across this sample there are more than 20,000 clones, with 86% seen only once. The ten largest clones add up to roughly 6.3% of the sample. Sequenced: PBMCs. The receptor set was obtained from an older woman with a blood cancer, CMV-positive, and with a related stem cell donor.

CDR3 residues: CASRSKLGGLDYEQYF. For the CDR3, the DNA is TGTGCAAGTCGCTCGAAGCTGGGGGGACTAGACTACGAGCAGTACTTC. The chain uses TRBV12-2 and TRBJ2-5; the DNA was not used to check the table's D call, TRBD2. The J call is in doubt because the DNA end fits TRBJ2-7 better. TRBV12-2 is described as a pseudogene. CDR3 size: 16 residues.

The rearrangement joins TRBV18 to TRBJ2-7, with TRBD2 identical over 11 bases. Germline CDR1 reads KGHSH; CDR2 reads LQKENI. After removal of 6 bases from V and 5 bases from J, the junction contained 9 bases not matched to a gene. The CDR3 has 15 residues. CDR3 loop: CASSSSRTSGHEQYF. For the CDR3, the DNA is TGTGCCAGCTCTTCCTCCCGGACTAGCGGGCACGAGCAGTACTTC.

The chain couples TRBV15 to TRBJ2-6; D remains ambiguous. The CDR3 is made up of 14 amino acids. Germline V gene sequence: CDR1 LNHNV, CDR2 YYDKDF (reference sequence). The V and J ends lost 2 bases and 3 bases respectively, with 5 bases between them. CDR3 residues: CATSRPVGANVLTF. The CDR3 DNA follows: TGTGCCACCAGCAGACCGGTTGGGGCCAACGTCCTGACTTTC.

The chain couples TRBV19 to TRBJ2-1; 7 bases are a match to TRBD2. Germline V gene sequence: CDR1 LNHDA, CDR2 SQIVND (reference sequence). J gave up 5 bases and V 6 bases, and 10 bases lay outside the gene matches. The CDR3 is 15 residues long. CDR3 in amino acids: CASRVRREYDNEQFF. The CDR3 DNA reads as TGTGCCAGTAGGGTGAGGCGGGAGTACGACAATGAGCAGTTCTTC.

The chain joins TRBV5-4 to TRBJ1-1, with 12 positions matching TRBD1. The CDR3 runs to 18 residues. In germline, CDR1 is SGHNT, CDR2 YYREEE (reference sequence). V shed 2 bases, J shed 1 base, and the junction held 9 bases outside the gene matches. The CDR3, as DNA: TGTGCCAGCAGCTTTTTGCGGGACAGGGGGCATCGGAACACTGAAGCTTTCTTT. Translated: CASSFLRDRGHRNTEAFF.

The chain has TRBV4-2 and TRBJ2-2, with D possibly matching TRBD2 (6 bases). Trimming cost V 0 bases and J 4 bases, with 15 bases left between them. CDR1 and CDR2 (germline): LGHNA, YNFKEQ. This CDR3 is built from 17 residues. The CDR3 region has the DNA TGTGCCAGCAGCCAAGATCCCGCTAGCGCCAGCACCGGGGAGCTGTTTTTT. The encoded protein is CASSQDPASASTGELFF.

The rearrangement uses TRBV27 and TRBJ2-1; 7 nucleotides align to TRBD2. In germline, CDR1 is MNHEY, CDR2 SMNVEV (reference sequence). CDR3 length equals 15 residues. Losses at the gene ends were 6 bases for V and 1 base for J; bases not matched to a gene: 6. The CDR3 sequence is CASSSGGKSYNEQFF. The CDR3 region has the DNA TGTGCCAGCAGCTCCGGGGGGAAGTCCTACAATGAGCAGTTCTTC.

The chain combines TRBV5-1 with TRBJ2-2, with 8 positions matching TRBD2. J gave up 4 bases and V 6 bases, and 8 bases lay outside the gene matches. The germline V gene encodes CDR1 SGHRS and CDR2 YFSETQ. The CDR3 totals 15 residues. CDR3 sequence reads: CASTLYTSGTGELFF. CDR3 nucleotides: TGCGCCAGCACCCTTTATACTAGCGGCACCGGGGAGCTGTTTTTT.

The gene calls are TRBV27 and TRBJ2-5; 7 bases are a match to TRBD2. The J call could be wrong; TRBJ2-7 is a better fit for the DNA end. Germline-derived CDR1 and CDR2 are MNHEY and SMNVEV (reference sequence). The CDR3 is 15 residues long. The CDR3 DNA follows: TGTGCCAGCAGTTTTGGCGGGAGATTCTCCTACGAGCAGTACTTC. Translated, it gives CASSFGGRFSYEQYF.

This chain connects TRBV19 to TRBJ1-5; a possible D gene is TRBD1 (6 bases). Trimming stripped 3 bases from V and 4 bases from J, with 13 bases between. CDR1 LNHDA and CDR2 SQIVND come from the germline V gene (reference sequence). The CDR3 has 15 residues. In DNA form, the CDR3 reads TGTGCCAGTAGTATCGTCAGGGGCACAAATCAGCCCCAGCATTTT. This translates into CASSIVRGTNQPQHF.

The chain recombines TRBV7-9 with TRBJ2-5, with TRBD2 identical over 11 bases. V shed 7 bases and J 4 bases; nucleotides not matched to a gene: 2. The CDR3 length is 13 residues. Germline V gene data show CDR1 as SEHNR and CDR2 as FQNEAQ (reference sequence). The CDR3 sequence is CASIGLAGETQYF. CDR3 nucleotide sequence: TGTGCCAGCATCGGACTAGCGGGAGAGACCCAGTACTTC. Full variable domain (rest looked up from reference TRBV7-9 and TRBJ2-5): DTGVSQNPRHKITKRGQNVTFRCDPISEHNRLYWYRQTLGQGPEFLTYFQNEAQLEKSRLLSDRFSAERPKGSFSTLEIQRTEQGDSAMYLCASIGLAGETQYFGPGTRLLVL.

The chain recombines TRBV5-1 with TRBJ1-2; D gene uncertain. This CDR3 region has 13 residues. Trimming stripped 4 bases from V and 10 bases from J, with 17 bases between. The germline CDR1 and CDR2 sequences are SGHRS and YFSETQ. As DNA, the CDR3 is TGCGCCAGCAGCCCAATCCGGGGTGAAGACTACACCTTC. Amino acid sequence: CASSPIRGEDYTF. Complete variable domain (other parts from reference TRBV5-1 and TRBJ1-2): KAGVTQTPRYLIKTRGQQVTLSCSPISGHRSVSWYQQTPGQGLQFLFEYFSETQRNKGNFPGRFSGRQFSNSRSEMNVSTLELGDSALYLCASSPIRGEDYTFGSGTRLTVV.

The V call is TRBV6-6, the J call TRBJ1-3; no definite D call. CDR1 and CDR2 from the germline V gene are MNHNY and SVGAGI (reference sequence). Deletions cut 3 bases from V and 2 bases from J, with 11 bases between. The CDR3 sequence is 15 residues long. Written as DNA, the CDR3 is TGTGCCAGCAGTTATTTTAGTTCGACTGGAAACACCATATATTTT. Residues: CASSYFSSTGNTIYF.

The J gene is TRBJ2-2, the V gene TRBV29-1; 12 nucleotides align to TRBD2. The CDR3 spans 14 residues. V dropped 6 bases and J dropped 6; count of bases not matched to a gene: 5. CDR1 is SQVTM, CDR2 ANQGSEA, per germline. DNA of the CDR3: TGCAGCGTGAGACTAGCGGGAGTCTCCGGGGAGCTGTTTTTT. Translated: CSVRLAGVSGELFF.